This note documents a single T cell receptor (beta chain) sequence. Antigen unknown. TCRdb re-called the RT-PCR reads with MiXCR, one entry per CDR3 protein. The data contain approximately 520,000 distinct CDR3 sequences, around 25% of them singletons. These data come from a study of response to subunit inactivated influenza vaccine. Broader study findings: The study's authors posited that every seasonal influenza vaccination enlists few new T cells.

The receptor's source is a man aged 50 to 60 who received an inactivated influenza vaccine. The source material was CD4+ T cells sorted from PBMCs, sampled 5 to 6 days after vaccination.

In DNA, the CDR3 is TGTGCCAGCAGTTTAGCGGGAGGGCCCTCTTACGAGCAGTACTTC. Translated, it gives CASSLAGGPSYEQYF. The V gene is TRBV12-3 or TRBV12-4, the J gene TRBJ2-7, with 7 bases lining up with TRBD2. The length of the CDR3 is 15 residues. The trim removed 0 bases at V and 4 bases at J, leaving 6 bases unmatched.